The TCR beta chain under discussion was sequenced for a study of CXCR3-negative and CXCR3-positive naive CD8 T cells. Broader study findings: TRBV-TRBJ usage was alike in naive CXCR3-negative and CXCR3-positive cells but differed in memory cells. Cryopreservation partially decreased CXCR3 expression, and most assays used fresh PBMCs. Higher TRB CDR3 hydrophobicity marked CXCR3-positive naive cells relative to CXCR3-negative naive cells. The study found comparably high diversity in both naive subsets and much lower diversity in memory CD8+ cells.

This CDR3 spans 13 amino acids. Germline loops: CDR1 LGHDT, CDR2 YNNKEL (reference sequence). For this clonotype: Antigen unknown.

Every individual CD8+ T cell subset underwent sorting in triplicate at around 300,000 cells apiece. Libraries were UMI-labeled 5' RACE TRB cDNA. TCRdb reanalyzed the 5' RACE reads, giving one entry per CDR3 protein sequence and no DNA. The ten most abundant clones cover around 0.28% of a sample with under 150,000 distinct CDR3 sequences. This TCR was sampled from a human donor in good health. Some clones in this sample may be carry-over from other donors' samples. Sequencing was performed on naive CXCR3+ CD8+ T cells from blood. Stated subset: CD45RO-CCR7+CD27+CD95- naive CD8+ T cells expressing CXCR3 (TNR3+). V gene TRBV3-1 combines with J gene TRBJ2-5; the D gene TCRdb calls, TRBD2, cannot be checked with no DNA. The CDR3: CASRMEVWETQYF.